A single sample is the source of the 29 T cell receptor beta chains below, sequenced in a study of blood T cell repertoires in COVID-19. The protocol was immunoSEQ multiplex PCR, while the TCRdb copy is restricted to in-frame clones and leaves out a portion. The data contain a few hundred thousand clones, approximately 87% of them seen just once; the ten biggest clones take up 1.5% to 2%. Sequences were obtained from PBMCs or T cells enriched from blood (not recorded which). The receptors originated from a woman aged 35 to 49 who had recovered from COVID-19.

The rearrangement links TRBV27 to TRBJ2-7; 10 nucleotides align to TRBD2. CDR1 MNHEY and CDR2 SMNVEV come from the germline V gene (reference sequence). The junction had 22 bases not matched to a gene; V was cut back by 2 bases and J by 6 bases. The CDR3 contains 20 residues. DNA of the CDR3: TGTGCCAGCAGTTTAAAATTTGGGGCTAGCGGGAGTCTCTTGGCTCTCGAGCAGTACTTC. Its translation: CASSLKFGASGSLLALEQYF.

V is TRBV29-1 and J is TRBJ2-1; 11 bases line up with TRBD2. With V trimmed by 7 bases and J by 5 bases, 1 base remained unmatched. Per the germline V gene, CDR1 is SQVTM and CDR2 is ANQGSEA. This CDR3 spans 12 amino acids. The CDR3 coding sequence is TGCAGCGCGGGACTAGCGGACAATGAGCAGTTCTTC. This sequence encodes CSAGLADNEQFF.

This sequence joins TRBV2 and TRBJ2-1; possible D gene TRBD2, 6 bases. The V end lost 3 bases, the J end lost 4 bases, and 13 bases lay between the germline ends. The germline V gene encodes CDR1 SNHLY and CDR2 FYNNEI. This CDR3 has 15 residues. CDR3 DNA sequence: TGTGCCAGCAGTGATAGAATAGCGGAGTACAATGAGCAGTTCTTC. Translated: CASSDRIAEYNEQFF.

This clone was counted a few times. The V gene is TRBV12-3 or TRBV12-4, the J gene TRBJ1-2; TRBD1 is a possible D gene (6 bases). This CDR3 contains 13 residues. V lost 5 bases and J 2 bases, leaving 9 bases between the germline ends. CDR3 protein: CASSTGTNYGYTF. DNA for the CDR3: TGTGCCAGCAGTACAGGGACCAACTATGGCTACACCTTC.

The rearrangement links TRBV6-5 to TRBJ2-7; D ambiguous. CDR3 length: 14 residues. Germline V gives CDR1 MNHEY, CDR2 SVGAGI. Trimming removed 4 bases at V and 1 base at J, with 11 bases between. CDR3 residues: CASSSFGVSYEQYF. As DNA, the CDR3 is TGTGCCAGCAGTTCCTTCGGTGTATCCTACGAGCAGTACTTC.

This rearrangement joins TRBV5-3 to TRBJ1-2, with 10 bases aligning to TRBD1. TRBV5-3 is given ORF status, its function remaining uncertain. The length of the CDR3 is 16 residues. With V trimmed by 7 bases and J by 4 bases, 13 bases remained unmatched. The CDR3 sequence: CARGQGEVRSCYGYTF. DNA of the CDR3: TGTGCCAGAGGACAGGGGGAAGTACGGTCATGCTATGGCTACACCTTC.

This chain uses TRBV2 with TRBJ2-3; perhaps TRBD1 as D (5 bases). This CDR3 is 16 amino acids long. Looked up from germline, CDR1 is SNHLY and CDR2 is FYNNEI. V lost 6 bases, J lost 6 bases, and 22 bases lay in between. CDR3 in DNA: TGTGCCAGCAGGGCCCTCGGGTCTCAATCAGGGGATACGCAGTATTTT. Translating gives CASRALGSQSGDTQYF.

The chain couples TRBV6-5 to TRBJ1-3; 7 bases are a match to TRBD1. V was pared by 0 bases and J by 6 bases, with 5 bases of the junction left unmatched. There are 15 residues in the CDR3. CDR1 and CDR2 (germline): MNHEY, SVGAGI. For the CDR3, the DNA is TGTGCCAGCAGTTACTCATGGACAGGATTAAACACCATATATTTT. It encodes CASSYSWTGLNTIYF.

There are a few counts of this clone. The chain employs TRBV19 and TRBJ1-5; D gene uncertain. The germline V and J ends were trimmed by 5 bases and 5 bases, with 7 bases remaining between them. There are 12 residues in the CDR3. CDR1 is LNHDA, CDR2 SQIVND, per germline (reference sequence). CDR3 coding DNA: TGTGCCAGTAGTCCTCGGGATCAGCCCCAGCATTTT. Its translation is CASSPRDQPQHF.

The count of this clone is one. CDR3 region: CASSRQGDYLYGYTF. CDR3 nucleotides: TGCGCCAGCAGCCGACAGGGAGACTATCTTTATGGCTACACCTTC. The J gene is TRBJ1-2, the V gene TRBV5-1, with TRBD1 matching over 7 bases. J was trimmed by 5 bases and V by 4 bases; bases with no gene match: 11. Germline CDR1 SGHRS, CDR2 YFSETQ. CDR3 length: 15 residues.

The CDR3: CSVVNGDQPQHF. The DNA for the CDR3 is TGCAGCGTTGTTAACGGGGATCAGCCCCAGCATTTT. The chain joins TRBV29-1 to TRBJ1-5, with unresolved D. The CDR3 has 12 amino acids. The ends were cut back, 4 bases at V and 5 bases at J, with 9 bases in the middle. From germline, CDR1 is SQVTM and CDR2 ANQGSEA.

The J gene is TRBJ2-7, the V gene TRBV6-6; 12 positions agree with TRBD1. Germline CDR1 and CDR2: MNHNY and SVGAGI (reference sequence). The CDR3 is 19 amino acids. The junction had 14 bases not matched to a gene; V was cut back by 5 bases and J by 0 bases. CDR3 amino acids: CASSQIPGTGGPNSYEQYF. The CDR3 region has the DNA TGTGCCAGCAGTCAAATACCCGGGACAGGGGGCCCAAACTCCTACGAGCAGTACTTC.

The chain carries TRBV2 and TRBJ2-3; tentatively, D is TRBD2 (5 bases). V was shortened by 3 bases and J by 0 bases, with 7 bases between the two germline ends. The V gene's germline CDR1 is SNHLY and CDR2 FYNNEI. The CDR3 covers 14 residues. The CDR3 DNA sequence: TGTGCCAGCAGTGATAGCGTTAGCACAGATACGCAGTATTTT. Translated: CASSDSVSTDTQYF. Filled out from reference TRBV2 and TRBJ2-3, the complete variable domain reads EPEVTQTPSHQVTQMGQEVILRCVPISNHLYFYWYRQILGQKVEFLVSFYNNEISEKSEIFDDQFSVERPDGSNFTLKIRSTKLEDSAMYFCASSDSVSTDTQYFGPGTRLTVL.

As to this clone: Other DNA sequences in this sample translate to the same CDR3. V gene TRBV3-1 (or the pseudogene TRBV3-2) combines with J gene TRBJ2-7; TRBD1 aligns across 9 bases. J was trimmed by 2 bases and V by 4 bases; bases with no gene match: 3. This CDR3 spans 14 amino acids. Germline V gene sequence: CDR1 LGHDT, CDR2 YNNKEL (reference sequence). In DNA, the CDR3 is TGTGCCAGCAGCCGTGGACAGGGGACCTACGAGCAGTACTTC. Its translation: CASSRGQGTYEQYF.

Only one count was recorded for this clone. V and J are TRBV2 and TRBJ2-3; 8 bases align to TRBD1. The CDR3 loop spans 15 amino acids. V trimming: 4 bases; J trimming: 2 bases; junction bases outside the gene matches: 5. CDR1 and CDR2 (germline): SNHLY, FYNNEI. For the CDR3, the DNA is TGTGCCAGCAGTGCGGACAGGGAGATCACAGATACGCAGTATTTT. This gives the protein CASSADREITDTQYF. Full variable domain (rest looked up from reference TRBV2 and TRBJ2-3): EPEVTQTPSHQVTQMGQEVILRCVPISNHLYFYWYRQILGQKVEFLVSFYNNEISEKSEIFDDQFSVERPDGSNFTLKIRSTKLEDSAMYFCASSADREITDTQYFGPGTRLTVL.

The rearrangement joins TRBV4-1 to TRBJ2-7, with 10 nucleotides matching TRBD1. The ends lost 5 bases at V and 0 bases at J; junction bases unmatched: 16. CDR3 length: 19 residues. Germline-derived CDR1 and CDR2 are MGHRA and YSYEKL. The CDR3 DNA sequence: TGCGCCAGCAGCAAGACGGGACAGGGGCTCCCGGAGAGCTCCTACGAGCAGTACTTC. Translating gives CASSKTGQGLPESSYEQYF.

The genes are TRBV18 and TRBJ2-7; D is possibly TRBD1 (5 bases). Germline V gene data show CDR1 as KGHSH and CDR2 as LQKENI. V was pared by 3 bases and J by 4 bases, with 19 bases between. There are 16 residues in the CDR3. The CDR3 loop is CASSPGVKGLGYEQYF. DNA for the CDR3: TGTGCCAGCTCACCTGGAGTTAAGGGGCTGGGTTACGAGCAGTACTTC.

The CDR3, as DNA: TGTGCCAGCTCCAATAGCGGGCCGGCTAGTTACGAGCAGTACTTC. Translation: CASSNSGPASYEQYF. The V call is TRBV18, the J call TRBJ2-7; TRBD2 agrees at 7 bases. The CDR3 runs to 15 residues. CDR1 and CDR2 from the germline V gene are KGHSH and LQKENI. The V and J ends lost 6 bases and 4 bases, in that order; junction bases with no gene match: 12.

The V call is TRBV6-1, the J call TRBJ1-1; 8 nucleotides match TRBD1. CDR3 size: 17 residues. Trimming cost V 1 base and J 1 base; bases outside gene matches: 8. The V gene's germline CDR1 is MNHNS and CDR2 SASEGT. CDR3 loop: CASSEDSRTGRNTEAFF. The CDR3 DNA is TGTGCCAGCAGTGAAGATTCGAGGACAGGGAGGAACACTGAAGCTTTCTTT.

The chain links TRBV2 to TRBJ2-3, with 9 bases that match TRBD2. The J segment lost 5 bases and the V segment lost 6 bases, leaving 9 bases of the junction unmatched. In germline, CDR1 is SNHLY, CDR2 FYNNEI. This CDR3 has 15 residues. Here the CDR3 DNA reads TGTGCCAGCAGCGCCGCTAGCGGGAATAGAGATACGCAGTATTTT. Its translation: CASSAASGNRDTQYF.

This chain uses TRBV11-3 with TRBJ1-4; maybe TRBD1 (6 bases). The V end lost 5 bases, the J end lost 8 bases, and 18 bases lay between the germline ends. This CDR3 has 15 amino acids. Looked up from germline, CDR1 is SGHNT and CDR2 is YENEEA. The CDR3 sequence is CASSLLQGGSEKLFF. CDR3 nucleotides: TGTGCCAGCAGCCTCCTACAGGGTGGGAGCGAAAAACTGTTTTTT.

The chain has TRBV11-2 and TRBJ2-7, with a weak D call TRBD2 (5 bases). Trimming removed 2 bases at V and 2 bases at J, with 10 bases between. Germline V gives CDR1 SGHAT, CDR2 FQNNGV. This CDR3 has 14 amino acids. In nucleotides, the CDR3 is TGTGCCAGCAGCTTAAGCGGCGGCCCCTACGAGCAGTACTTC. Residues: CASSLSGGPYEQYF.

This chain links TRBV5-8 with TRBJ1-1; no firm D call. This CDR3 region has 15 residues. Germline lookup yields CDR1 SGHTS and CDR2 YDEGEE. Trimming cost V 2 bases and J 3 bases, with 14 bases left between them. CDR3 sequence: CASSFGRGWDTEAFF. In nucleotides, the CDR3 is TGTGCCAGCAGCTTTGGTCGGGGATGGGACACTGAAGCTTTCTTT.

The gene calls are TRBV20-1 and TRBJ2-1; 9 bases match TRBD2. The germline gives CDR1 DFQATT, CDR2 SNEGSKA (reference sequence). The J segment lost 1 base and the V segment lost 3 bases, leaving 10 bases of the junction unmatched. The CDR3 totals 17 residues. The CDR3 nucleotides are TGCAGTGCTAGTGGGGGCGTAGCGGGAGTGTCCTACAATGAGCAGTTCTTC. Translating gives CSASGGVAGVSYNEQFF.

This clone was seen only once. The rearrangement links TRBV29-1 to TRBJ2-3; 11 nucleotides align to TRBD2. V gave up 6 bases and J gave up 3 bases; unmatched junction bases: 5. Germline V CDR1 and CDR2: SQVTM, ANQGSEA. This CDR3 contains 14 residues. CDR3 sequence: CSVTSGSATDTQYF. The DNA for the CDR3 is TGCAGCGTCACTAGCGGGAGTGCAACAGATACGCAGTATTTT.

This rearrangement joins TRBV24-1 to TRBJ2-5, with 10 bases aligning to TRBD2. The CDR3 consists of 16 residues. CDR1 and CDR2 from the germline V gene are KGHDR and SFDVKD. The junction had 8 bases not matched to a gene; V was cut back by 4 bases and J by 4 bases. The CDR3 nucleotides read TGTGCCACCAGTGAGCCTAGCGGGGGAGTAGGAGAGACCCAGTACTTC. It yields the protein CATSEPSGGVGETQYF.

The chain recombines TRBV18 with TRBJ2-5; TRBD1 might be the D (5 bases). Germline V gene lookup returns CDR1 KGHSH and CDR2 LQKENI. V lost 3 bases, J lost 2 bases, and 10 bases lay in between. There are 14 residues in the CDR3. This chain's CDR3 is CASSPTDMQETQYF. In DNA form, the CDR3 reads TGTGCCAGCTCACCGACGGACATGCAAGAGACCCAGTACTTC. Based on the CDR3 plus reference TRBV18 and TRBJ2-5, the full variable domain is NAGVMQNPRHLVRRRGQEARLRCSPMKGHSHVYWYRQLPEEGLKFMVYLQKENIIDESGMPKERFSAEFPKEGPSILRIQQVVRGDSAAYFCASSPTDMQETQYFGPGTRLLVL.

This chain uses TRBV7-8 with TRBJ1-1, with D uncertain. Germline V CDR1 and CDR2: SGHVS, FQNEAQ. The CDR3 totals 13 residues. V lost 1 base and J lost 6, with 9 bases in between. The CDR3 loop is CASSLGNGAEAFF. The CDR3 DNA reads TGTGCCAGCAGCTTAGGGAATGGAGCTGAAGCTTTCTTT.

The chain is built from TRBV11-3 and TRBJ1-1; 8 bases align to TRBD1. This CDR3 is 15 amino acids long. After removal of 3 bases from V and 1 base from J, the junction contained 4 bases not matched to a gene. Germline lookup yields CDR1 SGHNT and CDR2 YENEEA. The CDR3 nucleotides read TGTGCCAGCAGCTTCGGACAGGGAAAGAACACTGAAGCTTTCTTT. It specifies CASSFGQGKNTEAFF.